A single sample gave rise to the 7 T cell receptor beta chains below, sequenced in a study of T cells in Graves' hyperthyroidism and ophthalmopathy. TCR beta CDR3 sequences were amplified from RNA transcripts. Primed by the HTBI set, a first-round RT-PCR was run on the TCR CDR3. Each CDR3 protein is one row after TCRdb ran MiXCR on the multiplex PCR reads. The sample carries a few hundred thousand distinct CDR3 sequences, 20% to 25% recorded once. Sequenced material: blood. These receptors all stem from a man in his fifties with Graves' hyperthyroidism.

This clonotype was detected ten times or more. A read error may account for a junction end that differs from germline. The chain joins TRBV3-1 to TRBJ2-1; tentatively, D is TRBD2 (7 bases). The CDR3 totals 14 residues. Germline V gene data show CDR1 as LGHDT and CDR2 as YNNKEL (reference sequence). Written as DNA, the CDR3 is TGTGCCGGCAGATGGGGGGGGGCCTACAATGATCAGTTCTTC. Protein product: CAGRWGGAYNDQFF.

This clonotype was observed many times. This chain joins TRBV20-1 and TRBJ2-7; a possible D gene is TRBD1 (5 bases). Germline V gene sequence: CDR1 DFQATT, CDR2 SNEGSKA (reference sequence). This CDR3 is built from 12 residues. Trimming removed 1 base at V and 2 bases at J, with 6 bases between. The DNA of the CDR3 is TGCAGTGCTAGAGGACAGACCTACGAGCAGTACTTC. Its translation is CSARGQTYEQYF.

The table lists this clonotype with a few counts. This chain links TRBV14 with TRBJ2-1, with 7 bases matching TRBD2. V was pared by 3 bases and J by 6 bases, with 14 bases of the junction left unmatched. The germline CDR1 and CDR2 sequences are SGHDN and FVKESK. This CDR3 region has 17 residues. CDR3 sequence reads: CASSQLAAPPRFNEQFF. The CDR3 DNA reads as TGTGCCAGCAGCCAGCTAGCGGCTCCGCCTCGTTTCAATGAGCAGTTCTTC. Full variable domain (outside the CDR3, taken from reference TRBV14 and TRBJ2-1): EAGVTQFPSHSVIEKGQTVTLRCDPISGHDNLYWYRRVMGKEIKFLLHFVKESKQDESGMPNNRFLAERTGGTYSTLKVQPAELEDSGVYFCASSQLAAPPRFNEQFFGPGTRLTVL.

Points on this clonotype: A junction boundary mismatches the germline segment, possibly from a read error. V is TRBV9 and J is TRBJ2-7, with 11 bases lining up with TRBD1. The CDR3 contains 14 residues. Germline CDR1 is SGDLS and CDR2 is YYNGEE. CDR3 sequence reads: CAGSPGQGAYEQYF. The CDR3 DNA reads TGTGCCGGCAGTCCGGGACAGGGGGCCTACGAGCAGTACTTC.

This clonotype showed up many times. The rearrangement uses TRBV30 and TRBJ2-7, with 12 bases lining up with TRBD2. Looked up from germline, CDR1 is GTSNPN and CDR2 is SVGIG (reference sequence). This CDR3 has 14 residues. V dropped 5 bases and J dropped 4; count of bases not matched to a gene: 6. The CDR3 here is CAWRTGTSGYEQYF. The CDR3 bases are TGTGCCTGGCGTACCGGGACTAGCGGGTACGAGCAGTACTTC. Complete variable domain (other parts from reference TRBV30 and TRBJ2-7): SQTIHQWPATLVQPVGSPLSLECTVEGTSNPNLYWYRQAAGRGLQLLFYSVGIGQISSEVPQNLSASRPQDRQFILSSKKLLLSDSGFYLCAWRTGTSGYEQYFGPGTRLTVT.

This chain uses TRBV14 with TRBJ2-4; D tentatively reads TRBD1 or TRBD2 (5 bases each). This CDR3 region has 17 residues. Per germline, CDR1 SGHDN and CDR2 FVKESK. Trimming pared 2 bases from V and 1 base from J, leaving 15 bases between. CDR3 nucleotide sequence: TGTGCCAGCAGCCAAATTTCCGGGACCCCGGCCAAAAACATTCAGTACTTC. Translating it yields CASSQISGTPAKNIQYF. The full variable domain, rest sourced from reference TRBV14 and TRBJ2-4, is EAGVTQFPSHSVIEKGQTVTLRCDPISGHDNLYWYRRVMGKEIKFLLHFVKESKQDESGMPNNRFLAERTGGTYSTLKVQPAELEDSGVYFCASSQISGTPAKNIQYFGAGTRLSVL.

The CDR3 DNA follows: TGTGCCAGCAGTGATATGTGGGGGCAAGAGACCCAGTACTTC. Amino acid sequence: CASSDMWGQETQYF. This chain joins TRBV6-1 and TRBJ2-5; either TRBD1 or TRBD2 may fit D (5 bases each). Trimming shortened V by 3 bases and J by 2 bases, and 10 bases separated the two germline ends. CDR3 length: 14 amino acids. Germline assignment: CDR1 MNHNS and CDR2 SASEGT.